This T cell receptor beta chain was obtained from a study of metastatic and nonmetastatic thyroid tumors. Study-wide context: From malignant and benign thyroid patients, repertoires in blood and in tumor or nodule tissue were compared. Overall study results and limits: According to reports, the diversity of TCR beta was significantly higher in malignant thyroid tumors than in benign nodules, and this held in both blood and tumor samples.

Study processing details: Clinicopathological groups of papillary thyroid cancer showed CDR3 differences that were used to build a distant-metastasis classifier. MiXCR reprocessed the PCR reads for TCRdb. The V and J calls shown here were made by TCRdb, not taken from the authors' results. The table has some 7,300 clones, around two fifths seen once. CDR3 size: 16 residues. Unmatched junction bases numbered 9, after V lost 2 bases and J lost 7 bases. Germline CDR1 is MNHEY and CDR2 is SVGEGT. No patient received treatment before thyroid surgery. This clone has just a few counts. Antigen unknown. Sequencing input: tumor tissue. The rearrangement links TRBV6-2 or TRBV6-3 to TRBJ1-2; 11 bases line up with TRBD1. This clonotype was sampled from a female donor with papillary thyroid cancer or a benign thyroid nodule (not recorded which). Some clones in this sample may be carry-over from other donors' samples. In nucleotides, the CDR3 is TGTGCCAGCAGTTACGGGGGGACAGGGGGGATGGGTGGCTACACCTTC. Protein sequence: CASSYGGTGGMGGYTF.